This record concerns one T cell receptor (beta chain) sequence. The protocol was immunoSEQ multiplex PCR, while the TCRdb copy is restricted to in-frame clones and leaves out a portion. The table has 70,000 to 85,000 clones, roughly 96% seen once; the top ten hold about 0.22%. This entry comes from a study of technical replicates of blood from four donors. Looked up from germline, CDR1 is SGHAT and CDR2 is FQNNGV. The CDR3 has 14 amino acids. Trimming removed 5 bases from V and 0 bases from J, with 10 bases in between. The material sequenced was T cells isolated from PBMCs. The V gene is TRBV11-2, the J gene TRBJ1-1; D is unresolved. This receptor was taken from a human donor in good health. The CDR3 DNA sequence: TGTGCCAGCAGCCCGAGGGCTATGAACACTGAAGCTTTCTTT. This sequence encodes CASSPRAMNTEAFF.